The 5 T cell receptor beta chains given below trace back to one sample, sequenced in a study of human T cells and chemical hapten exposure. TCRdb ran MiXCR on the RACE reads and lists one entry per CDR3 protein. This repertoire shows more than 150,000 distinct CDR3 sequences, roughly 15% found once; its top ten account for 1.5% to 2%. Time point defined: patch test 1, 2 weeks after DPC sensitization. Treatment denoted: therapeutic diphenylcyclopropenone sensitization with weekly scalp DPC. This material consisted of whole blood, taken in connection with sensitization to the hapten diphenylcyclopropenone (DPC). These receptors were collected from a woman aged 25 to 45 with alopecia areata. Some clones in this sample may be carry-over from other donors' samples.

The rearrangement links TRBV7-6 to TRBJ2-5, with D possibly matching TRBD2 (5 bases). This CDR3 spans 14 amino acids. The V end was cut by 2 bases, the J end by 1 base, with 8 bases between. Germline CDR1 and CDR2: SGHVS and FNYEAQ. The CDR3 loop is CASSLSSVQETQYF. The CDR3 DNA follows: TGTGCCAGCAGCTTAAGTAGCGTCCAAGAGACCCAGTACTTC.

The V call is TRBV3-1, the J call TRBJ1-1, with 7 bases fitting TRBD1. The V and J ends lost 7 bases and 6 bases, in that order; junction bases with no gene match: 5. In germline, CDR1 is LGHDT, CDR2 YNNKEL (reference sequence). There are 12 residues in the CDR3. The CDR3 DNA is TGTGCCAGCACCGACAGGGTGGCTGAAGCTTTCTTT. This encodes CASTDRVAEAFF.

This clonotype was observed a handful of times. The chain joins TRBV6-5 to TRBJ2-1, with 11 bases matching TRBD2. The V and J ends lost 0 bases and 10 bases, in that order; junction bases with no gene match: 11. The CDR3 loop spans 17 amino acids. Germline values: CDR1 MNHEY, CDR2 SVGAGI. The CDR3, as DNA: TGTGCCAGCAGTTACTCCATTACTAGCGGGAGAGGGTGGGAGCAGTTCTTC. Its translation: CASSYSITSGRGWEQFF.

This clonotype was observed a few times. This rearrangement joins TRBV30 to TRBJ1-5; D perhaps matches TRBD1 (5 bases). The germline V and J ends were trimmed by 3 bases and 9 bases, with 15 bases remaining between them. In germline, CDR1 is GTSNPN, CDR2 SVGIG (reference sequence). The CDR3 length is 13 residues. The CDR3 DNA follows: TGTGCCTGGAGCCCTCTTGGGGGGGGGCCCCAGCATTTT. This encodes CAWSPLGGGPQHF.

This clonotype showed up just a few times. One end of the junction does not line up with germline, which may come from a read error. The chain combines TRBV7-9 with TRBJ1-4; D remains unclear. The germline gives CDR1 SEHNR, CDR2 FQNEAQ (reference sequence). The CDR3 extends over 15 amino acids. CDR3: CASSLSGLSNEKLFF. The CDR3 coding sequence is TGTGCCAGCAGCTTATCGGGGTTGTCTAACGAAAAACTGTTTTTT.